This TCR beta chain was retrieved from a study of CD8+CD57+ T cells in acquired aplastic anemia. At the level of the study: Average DNA yield from sorted CD4+ and CD8+ cells was approximately 3.2 ug. In CD4+ cells, healthy donors produced an average of around 11 million reads.

This clonotype was picked up many times. Its antigen is as yet unknown. It was genomic DNA that served as the template for profiling TCR beta VDJ and CDR3. TCRdb re-called the reads with MiXCR, one entry per CDR3 protein. This sample has 65,000 to 85,000 distinct CDR3 sequences, with approximately 54% found just once. Germline V CDR1 and CDR2: MRHNA, SNTAGT. Trimming removed 4 bases from V and 9 bases from J; junction bases left unmatched: 0. The CDR3 sequence is 13 residues long. Study-level findings and limits: Both patients and controls carried the same twenty-nine CD8+ CDR3 sequences. Between the patient and control groups, CD8+ Simpson's diversity did not differ significantly.

Specimen: sorted CD4+, CD8+, or CD8+CD57+ T cells (not recorded which) from PBMCs. The clonotype comes from a human donor in good health, serving as a control. The V gene is TRBV6-4, the J gene TRBJ2-1; 13 bases fit TRBD2. DNA of the CDR3: TGTGCCAGCAGTGGGACTAGCGGGAGTGAGCAGTTCTTC. It yields the protein CASSGTSGSEQFF.